The present T cell receptor (beta chain) was sequenced within a study of T cell repertoires in cytomegalovirus infection. Using its own MiXCR run on the reads, TCRdb lists one record per CDR3 protein. Among about 470,000 distinct CDR3 sequences listed, about two fifths were seen once. V lost 2 bases, J lost 4 bases, and 17 bases lay in between. Germline V gene sequence: CDR1 MNHEY, CDR2 SVGAGI. There are 17 residues in the CDR3. With regard to this clonotype: What it binds is unknown.

This receptor was taken from a human donor in good health (CMV status not recorded). Some clones in this sample may be carry-over from other donors' samples. This chain connects TRBV6-5 to TRBJ2-2; D not certain. The sequences come from cultured PBMCs, collected from culture after CMV antigen stimulation. DNA of the CDR3: TGTGCCAGCAGTTACCACCCGGGCCTCTCCGGCACCGGGGAGCTGTTTTTT. Its protein product is CASSYHPGLSGTGELFF.